This T cell receptor (beta chain) was identified in a study of blood T cells in healthy people across ages. Comment on this clonotype: The junction and the germline gene differ at one end; a read error may be behind it.

Germline V gene lookup returns CDR1 SSHAT and CDR2 FNYEAQ (reference sequence). The CDR3 has 13 residues. Per sample, at least 5 micrograms of total RNA were extracted. Using a J-beta primer mix together with a sample-barcoded 5' primer, a second PCR was run for about 7 to 12 cycles. Each of the cDNA molecules was tagged by a template-switch adaptor with 12 random nucleotides. In TCRdb, the 5' RACE reads were re-called with MiXCR into one record per CDR3 protein. The sample has approximately 700,000 distinct CDR3 sequences; 32% are singletons. This chain uses TRBV7-7 with TRBJ2-5; D is perhaps TRBD2 (5 bases). This clonotype was sampled from a woman of 80 years or more in good health. The sample consisted of blood. CDR3 DNA sequence: TGTGCTAGCAGCCTCCAATGGGAGGAGACCCAGTACTTC. Its translation is CASSLQWEETQYF.